Listed below are T cell receptor beta chains from one sample, sequenced in a study of T-cell memory formation after mild COVID-19. TCRdb reanalysed the 5' RACE reads using MiXCR and keeps one entry per CDR3 protein. The top ten clones hold around a fifth of a sample with 350,000 to 450,000 distinct CDR3 sequences, around 14% of them seen once. Sequencing input: PBMCs or a T cell subset sorted from them (not recorded which). These receptors originate from a man younger than 35 who had mild COVID-19 (a few samples of this study predate the infection). Cell type and time point are not known. Each CDR3 is given with its conserved first and last residue. The order of the fields is D gene, V gene, clone size, J gene, CDR3 DNA, CDR3 protein. D genes are given only for firm matches. A clone size is listed for some rows: how often the clone was seen (once, few, many), or a class if it is expanded.

D: -; V: TRBV27; size: few; J: TRBJ2-1; DNA: TGTGCCAGCAGCCGGGGCGGAATTGGCGACAATGAGCAGTTCTTC; CDR3: CASSRGGIGDNEQFF
D: -; V: TRBV6-4; size: many; J: TRBJ2-1; DNA: TGTGCCAGCAGTGAAACAGTAGATTACAATGAGCAGTTCTTC; CDR3: CASSETVDYNEQFF
D: -; V: TRBV6-2/TRBV6-3; size: few; J: TRBJ1-5; DNA: TGTGCCAGCATTCGGGCTGGGGCAGGGAGCAATCAGCCCCAGCATTTT; CDR3: CASIRAGAGSNQPQHF
D: TRBD1; V: TRBV14; size: -; J: TRBJ2-2; DNA: TGTGCCAGCACCCCCGGGACAGGGGACACCGGGGAGCTGTTTTTT; CDR3: CASTPGTGDTGELFF
D: TRBD1; V: TRBV7-9; size: -; J: TRBJ2-7; DNA: TGTGCCAGCAGCTTCGGGACAGGGGGCGAGCAGTACTTC; CDR3: CASSFGTGGEQYF
D: -; V: TRBV9; size: -; J: TRBJ2-1; DNA: TGTGCCAGCAGCGTAGCGATCGATGAGCAGTTCTTC; CDR3: CASSVAIDEQFF
D: -; V: TRBV15; size: few; J: TRBJ2-5; DNA: TGTGCCACCAGCAGAGGGTTGGCGGAGGAGACCCAGTACTTC; CDR3: CATSRGLAEETQYF
D: -; V: TRBV7-6; size: -; J: TRBJ2-5; DNA: TGTGCCAGCAGCTTAGCGTCGGCTGGCCAAGAGACCCAGTACTTC; CDR3: CASSLASAGQETQYF
D: -; V: TRBV4-1; size: few; J: TRBJ2-6; DNA: TGCGCCAGCAGCCAAGGACACTCTGGGGCCAACGTCCTGACTTTC; CDR3: CASSQGHSGANVLTF
D: TRBD1; V: TRBV2; size: -; J: TRBJ1-5; DNA: TGTGCCAGCAGTCTATTGGGACAGGGTAATCAGCCCCAGCATTTT; CDR3: CASSLLGQGNQPQHF
D: TRBD2; V: TRBV9; size: few; J: TRBJ2-7; DNA: TGTGCCAGCAGCCTCGACGGGACTAGCGGGGGAGAGCAGTACTTC; CDR3: CASSLDGTSGGEQYF
D: TRBD2; V: TRBV13; size: -; J: TRBJ2-5; DNA: TGTGCCAGCAGGACTAGCGGGGGGCTCGAGACCCAGTACTTC; CDR3: CASRTSGGLETQYF
D: -; V: TRBV5-1; size: -; J: TRBJ1-1; DNA: TGCGCCAGCAGCTGGAGAGGGAACACTGAAGCTTTCTTT; CDR3: CASSWRGNTEAFF
D: -; V: TRBV7-2; size: few; J: TRBJ1-1; DNA: TGTGCCAGCAGCTTTTCAGGGATAGGCACTGAAGCTTTCTTT; CDR3: CASSFSGIGTEAFF
D: TRBD2; V: TRBV5-1; size: few; J: TRBJ2-7; DNA: TGCGCCAGCAGCTTGTCTGTGGCTAGCGGTTACGAGCAGTACTTC; CDR3: CASSLSVASGYEQYF
D: TRBD2; V: TRBV30; size: many; J: TRBJ2-3; DNA: TGTGCCTGGAGTGTCGGTCTAGCGGGGTTCACAGATACGCAGTATTTT; CDR3: CAWSVGLAGFTDTQYF
D: TRBD1; V: TRBV6-2/TRBV6-3; size: few; J: TRBJ1-5; DNA: TGTGCCAGCAGTTACTCTCCCTGGGACAGGGGACGGGATCAGCCCCAGCATTTT; CDR3: CASSYSPWDRGRDQPQHF
D: TRBD2; V: TRBV14; size: -; J: TRBJ2-1; DNA: TGTGCCAGCAGCCAGTACACTAGCGGGGGCCCCTACAATGAGCAGTTCTTC; CDR3: CASSQYTSGGPYNEQFF
D: TRBD1; V: TRBV7-6; size: few; J: TRBJ1-4; DNA: TGTGCCAGCAGCCCCCGGACAGGGGTTACGACTAATGAAAAACTGTTTTTT; CDR3: CASSPRTGVTTNEKLFF
D: TRBD1; V: TRBV13; size: -; J: TRBJ1-2; DNA: TGTGCCAGCAGCCCCCGTTTCCGGGACAGCTATGGCTACACCTTC; CDR3: CASSPRFRDSYGYTF
D: -; V: TRBV5-1; size: -; J: TRBJ2-7; DNA: TGCGCCAGCAGCTCTCAGCCTACGAACGAGCAGTACTTC; CDR3: CASSSQPTNEQYF
D: -; V: TRBV5-4; size: few; J: TRBJ2-2; DNA: TGTGCCACCCAAAAAGGGGGGGCGGACGGGGAGCTGTTTTTT; CDR3: CATQKGGADGELFF
D: -; V: TRBV6-2/TRBV6-3; size: -; J: TRBJ1-6; DNA: TGTGCCAGCGGTCGTGGCATACCCAATTCACCCCTCCACTTT; CDR3: CASGRGIPNSPLHF
D: -; V: TRBV5-4; size: -; J: TRBJ1-1; DNA: TGTGCCAGCAGCTTGGGGGGCGGATACGAAGCTTTCTTT; CDR3: CASSLGGGYEAFF